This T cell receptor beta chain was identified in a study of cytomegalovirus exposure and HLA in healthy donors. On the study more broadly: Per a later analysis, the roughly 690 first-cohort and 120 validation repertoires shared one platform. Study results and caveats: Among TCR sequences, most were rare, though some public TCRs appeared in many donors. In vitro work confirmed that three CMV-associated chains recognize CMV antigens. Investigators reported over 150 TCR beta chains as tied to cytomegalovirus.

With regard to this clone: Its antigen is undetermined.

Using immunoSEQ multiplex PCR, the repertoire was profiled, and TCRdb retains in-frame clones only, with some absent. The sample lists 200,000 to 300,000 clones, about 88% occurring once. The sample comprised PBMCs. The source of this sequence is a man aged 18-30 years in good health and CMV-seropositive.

CDR3 loop: CASKKGGSGSSYNEQFF. The CDR3 DNA reads as TGTGCCAGCAAAAAAGGGGGTAGCGGGAGTTCCTACAATGAGCAGTTCTTC. The chain links TRBV7-2 to TRBJ2-1; 9 bases agree with TRBD2. The germline V gene encodes CDR1 SGHTA and CDR2 FQGNSA. The CDR3 contains 17 residues. J lost 1 base, V lost 7 bases, and 11 bases had no gene match.